In this sample, the clone carrying this T cell receptor (beta chain) turned up once. Its antigen is not identified. The data were obtained in a study of OX40 agonist ivuxolimab in advanced cancers. About the research overall: Patients were treated with ivuxolimab, an agonistic anti-OX40 (CD134) antibody. Anti-PD-1, anti-PD-L1 or anti-CTLA-4 therapy given earlier was allowed, and around 40% had some.

Samples were taken at baseline and on day 1 of cycles 4 and 7. The CDR3 has 14 amino acids. V was trimmed by 4 bases and J by 1 base, leaving 10 bases between them. The germline gives CDR1 SGHAT, CDR2 FQNNGV. Repertoires were generated with immunoSEQ multiplex PCR, while TCRdb's copy carries only in-frame clones and drops some. The sample records more than 50,000 clones, about 85% being singletons. General study findings and limits: On average, CD8+ T cells showed a greater number of expanded clones than CD4+.

The sample consisted of CD4+ or CD8+ T cells sorted from blood, taken in a trial of the OX40 agonist ivuxolimab. The gene calls are TRBV11-2 and TRBJ1-1; D unclear. This clonotype was sampled from an adult with an advanced solid tumor such as melanoma, head and neck, liver or kidney cancer. CDR3 DNA sequence: TGTGCCAGCAGCTGGTGGACGGAGAACACTGAAGCTTTCTTT. It specifies CASSWWTENTEAFF.